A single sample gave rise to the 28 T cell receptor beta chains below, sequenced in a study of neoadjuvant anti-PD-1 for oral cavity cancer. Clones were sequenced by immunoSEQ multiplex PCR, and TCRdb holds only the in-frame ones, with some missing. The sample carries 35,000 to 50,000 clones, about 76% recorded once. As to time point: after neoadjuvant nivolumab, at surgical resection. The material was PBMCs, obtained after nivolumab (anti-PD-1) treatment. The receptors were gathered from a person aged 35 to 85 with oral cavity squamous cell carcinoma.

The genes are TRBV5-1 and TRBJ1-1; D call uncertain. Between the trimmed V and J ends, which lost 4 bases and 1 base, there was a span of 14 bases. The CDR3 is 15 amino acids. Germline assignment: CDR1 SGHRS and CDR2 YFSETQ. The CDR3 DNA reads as TGCGCCAGCAGCCTTCAGCCGGTTGAGAACACTGAAGCTTTCTTT. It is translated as CASSLQPVENTEAFF.

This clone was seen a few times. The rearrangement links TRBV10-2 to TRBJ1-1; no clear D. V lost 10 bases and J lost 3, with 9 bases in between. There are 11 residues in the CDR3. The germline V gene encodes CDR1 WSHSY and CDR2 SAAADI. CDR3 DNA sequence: TGCGCCACAGGCCGTGACACTGAAGCTTTCTTT. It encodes CATGRDTEAFF.

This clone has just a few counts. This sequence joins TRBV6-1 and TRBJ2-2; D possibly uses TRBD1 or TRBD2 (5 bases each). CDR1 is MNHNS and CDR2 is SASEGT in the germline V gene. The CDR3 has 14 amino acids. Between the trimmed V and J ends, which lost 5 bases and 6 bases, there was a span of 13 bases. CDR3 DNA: TGTGCCAGCAGTATCCGCCGGGGCTCCGGGGAGCTGTTTTTT. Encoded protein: CASSIRRGSGELFF.

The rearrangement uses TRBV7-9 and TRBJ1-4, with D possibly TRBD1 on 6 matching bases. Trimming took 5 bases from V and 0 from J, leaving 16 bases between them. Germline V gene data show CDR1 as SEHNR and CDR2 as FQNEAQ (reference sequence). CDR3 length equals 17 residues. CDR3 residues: CASSPLTGGSTNEKLFF. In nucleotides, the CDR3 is TGTGCCAGCAGCCCCCTGACAGGAGGGTCAACTAATGAAAAACTGTTTTTT.

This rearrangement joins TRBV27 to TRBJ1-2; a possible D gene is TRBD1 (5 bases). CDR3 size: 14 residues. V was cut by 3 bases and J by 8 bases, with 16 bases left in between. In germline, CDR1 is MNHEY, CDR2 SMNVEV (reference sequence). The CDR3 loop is CASSLRQTSGGYTF. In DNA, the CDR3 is TGTGCCAGCAGTTTGCGACAGACCTCCGGGGGCTACACCTTC.

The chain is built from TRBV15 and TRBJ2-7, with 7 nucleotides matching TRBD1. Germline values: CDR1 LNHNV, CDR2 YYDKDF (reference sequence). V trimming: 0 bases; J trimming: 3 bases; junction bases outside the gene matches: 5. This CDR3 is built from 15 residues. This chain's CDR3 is CATSREGGQVYEQYF. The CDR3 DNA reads TGTGCCACCAGCAGAGAGGGTGGACAGGTCTACGAGCAGTACTTC.

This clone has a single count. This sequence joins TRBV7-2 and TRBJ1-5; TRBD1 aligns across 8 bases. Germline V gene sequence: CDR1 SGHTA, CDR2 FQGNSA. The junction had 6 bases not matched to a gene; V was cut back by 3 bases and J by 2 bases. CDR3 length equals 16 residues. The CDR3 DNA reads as TGTGCCAGCAGCTTCTGGACAGGGCAGGGCAATCAGCCCCAGCATTTT. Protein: CASSFWTGQGNQPQHF.

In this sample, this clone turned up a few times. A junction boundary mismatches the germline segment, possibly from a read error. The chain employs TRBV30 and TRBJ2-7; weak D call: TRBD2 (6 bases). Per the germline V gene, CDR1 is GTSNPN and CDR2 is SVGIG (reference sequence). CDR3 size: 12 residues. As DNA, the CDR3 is TGTGCCTGCCTGGGGGAGGATACCCCCCGGCGCTTC. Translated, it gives CACLGEDTPRRF.

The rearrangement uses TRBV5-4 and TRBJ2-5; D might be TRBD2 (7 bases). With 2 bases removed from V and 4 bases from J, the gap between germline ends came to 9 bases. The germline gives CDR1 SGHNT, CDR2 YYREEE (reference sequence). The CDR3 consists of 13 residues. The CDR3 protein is CASSFRGAETQYF. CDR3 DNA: TGTGCCAGCAGCTTCCGGGGGGCAGAGACCCAGTACTTC.

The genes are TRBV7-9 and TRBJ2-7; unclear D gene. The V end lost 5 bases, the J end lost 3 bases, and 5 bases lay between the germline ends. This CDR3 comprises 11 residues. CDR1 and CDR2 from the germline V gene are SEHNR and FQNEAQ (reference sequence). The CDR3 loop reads CASSPGYEQYF. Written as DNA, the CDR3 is TGTGCCAGCAGCCCCGGCTACGAGCAGTACTTC.

CDR3 protein: CASSVSGRVQETQYF. DNA for the CDR3: TGTGCCAGCAGCGTAAGCGGGAGGGTTCAAGAGACCCAGTACTTC. The chain joins TRBV9 to TRBJ2-5; 10 nucleotides line up with TRBD2. After removal of 1 base from V and 2 bases from J, the junction contained 2 bases not matched to a gene. The germline gives CDR1 SGDLS, CDR2 YYNGEE. This CDR3 is built from 15 residues.

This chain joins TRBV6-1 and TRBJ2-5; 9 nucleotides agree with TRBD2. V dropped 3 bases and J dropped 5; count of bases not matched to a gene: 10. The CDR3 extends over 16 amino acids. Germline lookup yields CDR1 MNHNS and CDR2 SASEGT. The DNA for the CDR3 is TGTGCCAGCAGTGAGGAGGGCGGGAGGGCTTTGGAGACCCAGTACTTC. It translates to CASSEEGGRALETQYF.

DNA for the CDR3: TGTGCCAGTAGTTTCCCGAAGCAGGGCAGCTCCTACAATGAGCAGTTCTTC. It yields the protein CASSFPKQGSSYNEQFF. The gene calls are TRBV19 and TRBJ2-1; tentative D call: TRBD1 (5 bases). The CDR3 extends over 17 amino acids. V lost 5 bases and J 0 bases, leaving 17 bases between the germline ends. The germline gives CDR1 LNHDA, CDR2 SQIVND (reference sequence).

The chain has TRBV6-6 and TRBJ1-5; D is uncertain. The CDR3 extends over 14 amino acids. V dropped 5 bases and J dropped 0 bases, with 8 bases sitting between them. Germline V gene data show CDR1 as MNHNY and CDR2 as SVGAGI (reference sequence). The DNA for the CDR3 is TGTGCCAGCAGTCGACGGGATAGCAATCAGCCCCAGCATTTT. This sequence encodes CASSRRDSNQPQHF.

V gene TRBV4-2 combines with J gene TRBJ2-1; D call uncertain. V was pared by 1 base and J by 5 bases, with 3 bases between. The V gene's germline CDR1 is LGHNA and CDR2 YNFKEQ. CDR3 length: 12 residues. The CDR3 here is CASSQVDNEQFF. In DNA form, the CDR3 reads TGTGCCAGCAGCCAAGTGGACAATGAGCAGTTCTTC.

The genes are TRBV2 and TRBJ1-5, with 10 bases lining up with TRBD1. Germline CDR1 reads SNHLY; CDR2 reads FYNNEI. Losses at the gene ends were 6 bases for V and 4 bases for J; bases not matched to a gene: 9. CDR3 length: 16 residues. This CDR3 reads CASSEGDRGWNQPQHF. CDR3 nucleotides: TGTGCCAGCAGCGAGGGGGACAGGGGCTGGAATCAGCCCCAGCATTTT.

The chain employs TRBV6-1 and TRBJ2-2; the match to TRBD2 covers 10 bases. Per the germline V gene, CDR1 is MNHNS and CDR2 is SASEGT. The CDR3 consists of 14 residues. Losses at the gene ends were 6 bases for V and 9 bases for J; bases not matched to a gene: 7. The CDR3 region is CASSFLAGDRELFF. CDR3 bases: TGTGCCAGCAGCTTTCTAGCGGGAGATAGGGAGCTGTTTTTT.

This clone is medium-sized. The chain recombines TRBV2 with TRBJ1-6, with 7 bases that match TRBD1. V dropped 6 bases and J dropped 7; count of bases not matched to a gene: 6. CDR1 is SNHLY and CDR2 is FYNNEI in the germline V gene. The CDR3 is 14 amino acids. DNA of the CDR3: TGTGCCAGCAGGGAGACAGGGAACAATTCACCCCTCCACTTT. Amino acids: CASRETGNNSPLHF. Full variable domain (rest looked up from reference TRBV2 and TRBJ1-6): EPEVTQTPSHQVTQMGQEVILRCVPISNHLYFYWYRQILGQKVEFLVSFYNNEISEKSEIFDDQFSVERPDGSNFTLKIRSTKLEDSAMYFCASRETGNNSPLHFGNGTRLTVT.

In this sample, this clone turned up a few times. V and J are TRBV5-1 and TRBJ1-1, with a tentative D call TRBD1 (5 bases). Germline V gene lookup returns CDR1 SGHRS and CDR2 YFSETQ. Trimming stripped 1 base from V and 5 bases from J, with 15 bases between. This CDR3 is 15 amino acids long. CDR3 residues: CASSLTGEWETEAFF. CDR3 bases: TGCGCCAGCAGCTTGACGGGGGAGTGGGAGACTGAAGCTTTCTTT.

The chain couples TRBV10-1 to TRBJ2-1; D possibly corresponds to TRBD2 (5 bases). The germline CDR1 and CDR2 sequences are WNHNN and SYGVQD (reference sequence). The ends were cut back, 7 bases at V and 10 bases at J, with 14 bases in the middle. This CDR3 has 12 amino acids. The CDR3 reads CASNDPGKEQFF. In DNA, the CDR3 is TGCGCCAGCAATGACCCGGGGAAGGAGCAGTTCTTC.

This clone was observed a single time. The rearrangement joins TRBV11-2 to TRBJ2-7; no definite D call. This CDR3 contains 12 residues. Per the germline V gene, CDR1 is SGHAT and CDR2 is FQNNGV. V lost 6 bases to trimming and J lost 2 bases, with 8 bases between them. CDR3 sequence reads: CASRFKTYEQYF. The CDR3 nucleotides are TGTGCCAGCAGGTTTAAAACCTACGAGCAGTACTTC. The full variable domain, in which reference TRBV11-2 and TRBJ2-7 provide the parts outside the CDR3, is EAGVAQSPRYKIIEKRQSVAFWCNPISGHATLYWYQQILGQGPKLLIQFQNNGVVDDSQLPKDRFSAERLKGVDSTLKIQPAKLEDSAVYLCASRFKTYEQYFGPGTRLTVT.

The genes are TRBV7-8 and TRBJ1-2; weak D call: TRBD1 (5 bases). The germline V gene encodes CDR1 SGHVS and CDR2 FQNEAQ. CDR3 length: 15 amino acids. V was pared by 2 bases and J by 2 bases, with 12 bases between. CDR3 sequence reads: CASSLSGTNNYGYTF. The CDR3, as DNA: TGTGCCAGCAGCTTATCTGGGACGAACAACTATGGCTACACCTTC.

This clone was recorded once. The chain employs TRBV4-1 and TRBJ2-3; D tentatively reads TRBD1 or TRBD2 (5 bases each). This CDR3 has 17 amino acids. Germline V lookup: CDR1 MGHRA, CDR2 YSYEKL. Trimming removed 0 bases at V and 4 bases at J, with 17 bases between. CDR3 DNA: TGCGCCAGCAGCCAAGAAGGGCAGGGAGCAAGGGCAGATACGCAGTATTTT. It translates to CASSQEGQGARADTQYF.

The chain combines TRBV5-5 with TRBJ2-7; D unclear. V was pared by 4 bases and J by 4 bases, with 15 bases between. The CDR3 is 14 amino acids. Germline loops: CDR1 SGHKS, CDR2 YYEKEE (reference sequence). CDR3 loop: CASSRLMYLYEQYF. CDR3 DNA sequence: TGTGCCAGCAGCCGCCTCATGTACTTATACGAGCAGTACTTC.

This chain's CDR3 is CASSLISGTEAFF. DNA for the CDR3: TGTGCCAGCAGCTTGATTTCAGGCACTGAAGCTTTCTTT. The chain couples TRBV11-3 to TRBJ1-1; the D is unclear. V was trimmed by 3 bases and J by 4 bases, leaving 9 bases between them. This CDR3 has 13 residues. The germline V gene has CDR1 SGHNT and CDR2 YENEEA.

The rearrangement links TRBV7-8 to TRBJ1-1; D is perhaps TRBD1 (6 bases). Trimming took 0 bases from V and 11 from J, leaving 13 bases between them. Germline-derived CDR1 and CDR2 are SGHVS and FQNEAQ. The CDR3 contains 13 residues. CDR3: CASSLAFRGDAFF. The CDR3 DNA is TGTGCCAGCAGCTTAGCTTTCAGGGGTGATGCTTTCTTT.

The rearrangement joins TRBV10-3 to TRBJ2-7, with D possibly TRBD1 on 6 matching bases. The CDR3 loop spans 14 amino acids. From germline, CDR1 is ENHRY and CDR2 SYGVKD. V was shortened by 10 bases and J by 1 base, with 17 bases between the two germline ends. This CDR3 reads CANGDTGRSYEQYF. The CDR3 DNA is TGTGCCAACGGGGACACCGGCAGGTCCTACGAGCAGTACTTC.

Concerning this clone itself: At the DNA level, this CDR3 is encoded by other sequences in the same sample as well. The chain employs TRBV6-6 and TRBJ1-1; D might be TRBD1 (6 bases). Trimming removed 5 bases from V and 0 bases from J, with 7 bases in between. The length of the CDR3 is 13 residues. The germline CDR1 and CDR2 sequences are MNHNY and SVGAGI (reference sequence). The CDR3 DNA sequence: TGTGCCAGCAGTCGGACAGTGAACACTGAAGCTTTCTTT. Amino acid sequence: CASSRTVNTEAFF.